This T cell receptor beta chain was sequenced during a study of blood T cells in healthy people across ages. Findings and caveats of the study: Donors of long life had a larger count of naive CD4+ cells and greater diversity than aged donors.

This clonotype was observed a few times. Its antigen is undetermined. PCR was performed a second time for roughly 7 to 11 cycles using a sample-barcoded 5' primer and a J-beta primer mix. Tagging of each cDNA molecule was performed by a template-switch adaptor with 12 random nucleotides. Samples each returned at least 3 million CDR3-containing paired-end reads. TCRdb processed the 5' RACE reads anew with MiXCR; each CDR3 protein has one entry. The data hold 1 million or so distinct CDR3 sequences, with more than 40% observed a single time. CDR1 is MNHEY and CDR2 is SVGEGT in the germline V gene. This CDR3 spans 17 amino acids. With 6 bases clipped from V and 6 bases from J, the junction kept 18 bases outside the gene matches.

The source material was blood. The chain has TRBV6-2 or TRBV6-3 and TRBJ2-7, with 9 bases fitting TRBD1. The origin of this receptor is a woman in her sixties or seventies in good health. CDR3 DNA: TGTGCCAGCAGATACGCTATCGGACAGGGGCCATGGGGCGAGCAGTACTTC. Translation: CASRYAIGQGPWGEQYF.